What follows is one TCR beta chain and its context. This sample is drawn from a study of shared clonotypes between healthy human individuals. CDR1 and CDR2 from the germline V gene are MNHEY and SVGAGI. Trimming stripped 6 bases from V and 1 base from J, with 16 bases between. CDR3 size: 16 residues. Every contributor of samples was a Caucasian grown-up residing in Nashville, Tennessee. Some clones are missing from TCRdb's copy, which holds only in-frame ones; the method was immunoSEQ multiplex PCR. The top ten hold over 0.12% of the sample, which has roughly 2.5 million clones, just over 90% seen once.

V is TRBV6-5 and J is TRBJ1-5; D is perhaps TRBD1 (5 bases). This TCR was recovered from a man between 18 and 29 years old in good health. The sequenced material came from naive CD4+ T cells sorted from blood. The subset was: CD45RA+ positively selected. The CDR3 nucleotides read TGTGCCAGCAGCTACGCCCCGGACAACAGCAATCAGCCCCAGCATTTT. Translating gives CASSYAPDNSNQPQHF.